This T cell receptor (beta chain) was captured in a study of T cells in localized non-small cell lung cancer. Study-wide points: The study found T cell clonality highest in uninvolved adjacent lung, above tumor. In adjacent lung appeared a median approximately 57 of the top 100 tumor clones.

The table came from immunoSEQ multiplex PCR; TCRdb's copy has only in-frame clones and leaves some out. The sample holds approximately 80,000 clones, 80% seen once. Germline assignment: CDR1 SGHNT and CDR2 YENEEA. The CDR3 is 13 amino acids. V lost 0 bases, J lost 1 base, and 4 bases lay in between. To note about this clone: Its specificity is not known.

This receptor was identified in a female donor at least 60 years old with stage I lung adenocarcinoma. The sequencing here drew on peripheral blood, taken before any cancer treatment. This chain links TRBV11-3 with TRBJ2-7; no clear D. CDR3 sequence (DNA): TGTGCCAGCAGCTTAGAAGGGTCCTACGAGCAGTACTTC. Its protein product is CASSLEGSYEQYF.